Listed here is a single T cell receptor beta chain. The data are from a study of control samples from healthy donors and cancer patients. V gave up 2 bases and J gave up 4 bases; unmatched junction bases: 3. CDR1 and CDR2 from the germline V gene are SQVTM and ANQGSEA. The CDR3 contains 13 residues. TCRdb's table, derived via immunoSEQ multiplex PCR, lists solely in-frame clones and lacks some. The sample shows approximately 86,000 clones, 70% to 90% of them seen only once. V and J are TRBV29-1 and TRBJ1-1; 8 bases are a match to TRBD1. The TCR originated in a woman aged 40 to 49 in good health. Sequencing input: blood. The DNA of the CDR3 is TGCAGCGTTGAAAAACAGGGGGGCACTGAAGCTTTCTTT. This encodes CSVEKQGGTEAFF.